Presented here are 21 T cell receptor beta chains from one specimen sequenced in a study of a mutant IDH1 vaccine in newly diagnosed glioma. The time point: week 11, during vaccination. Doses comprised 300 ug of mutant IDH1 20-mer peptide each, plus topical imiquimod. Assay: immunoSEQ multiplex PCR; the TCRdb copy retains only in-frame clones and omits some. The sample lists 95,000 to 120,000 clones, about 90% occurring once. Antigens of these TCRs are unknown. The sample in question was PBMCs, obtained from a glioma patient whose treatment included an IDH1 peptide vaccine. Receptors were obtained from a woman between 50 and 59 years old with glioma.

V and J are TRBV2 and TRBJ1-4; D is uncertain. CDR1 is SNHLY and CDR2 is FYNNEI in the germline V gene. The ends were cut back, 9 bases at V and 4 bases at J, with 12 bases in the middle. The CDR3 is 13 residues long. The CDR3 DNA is TGTGCCAGTCGGGCCCTACTTAATGAAAAACTGTTTTTT. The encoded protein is CASRALLNEKLFF.

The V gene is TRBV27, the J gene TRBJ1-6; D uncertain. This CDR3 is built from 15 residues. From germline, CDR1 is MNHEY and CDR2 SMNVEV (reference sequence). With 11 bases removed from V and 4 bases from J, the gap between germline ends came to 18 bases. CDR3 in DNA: TGTGCCTCCCGAGAAAATCGTCCGTATAATTCACCCCTCCACTTT. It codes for CASRENRPYNSPLHF.

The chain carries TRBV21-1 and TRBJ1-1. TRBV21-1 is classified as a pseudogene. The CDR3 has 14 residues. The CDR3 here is CASSGPREDTEAFF. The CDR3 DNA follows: TGTGCCAGCAGCGGTCCAAGGGAGGACACTGAAGCTTTCTTT.

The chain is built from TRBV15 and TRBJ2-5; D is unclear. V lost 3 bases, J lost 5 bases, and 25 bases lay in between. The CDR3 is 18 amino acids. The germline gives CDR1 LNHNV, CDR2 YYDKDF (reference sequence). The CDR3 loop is CATSSSEGPPGQWETQYF. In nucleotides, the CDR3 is TGTGCCACCAGCAGCTCCGAAGGGCCCCCGGGTCAATGGGAGACCCAGTACTTC.

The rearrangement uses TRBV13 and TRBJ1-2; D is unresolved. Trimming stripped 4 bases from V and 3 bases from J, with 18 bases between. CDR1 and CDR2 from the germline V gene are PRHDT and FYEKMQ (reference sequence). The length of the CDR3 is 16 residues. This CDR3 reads CASSSPDAGGDYGYTF. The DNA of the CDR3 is TGTGCCAGCAGCTCCCCGGATGCGGGTGGGGACTATGGCTACACCTTC.

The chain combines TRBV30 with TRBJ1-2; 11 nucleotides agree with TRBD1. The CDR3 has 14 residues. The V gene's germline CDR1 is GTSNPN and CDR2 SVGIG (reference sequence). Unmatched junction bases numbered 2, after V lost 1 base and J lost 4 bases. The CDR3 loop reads CAWSGGQGGYGYTF. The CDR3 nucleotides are TGTGCCTGGAGTGGGGGACAGGGGGGCTATGGCTACACCTTC.

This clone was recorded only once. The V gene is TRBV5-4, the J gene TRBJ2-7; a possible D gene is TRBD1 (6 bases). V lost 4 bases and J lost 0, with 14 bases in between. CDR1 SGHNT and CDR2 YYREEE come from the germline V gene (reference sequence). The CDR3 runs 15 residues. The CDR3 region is CASSGTGQSSYEQYF. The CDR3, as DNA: TGTGCCAGCAGCGGAACAGGGCAGAGCTCCTACGAGCAGTACTTC.

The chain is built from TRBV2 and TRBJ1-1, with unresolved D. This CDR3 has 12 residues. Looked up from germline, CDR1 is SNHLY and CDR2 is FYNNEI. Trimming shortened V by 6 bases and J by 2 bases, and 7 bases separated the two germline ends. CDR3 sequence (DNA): TGTGCCAGCAGGCCTCATAACACTGAAGCTTTCTTT. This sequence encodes CASRPHNTEAFF. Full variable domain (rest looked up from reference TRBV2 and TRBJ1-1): EPEVTQTPSHQVTQMGQEVILRCVPISNHLYFYWYRQILGQKVEFLVSFYNNEISEKSEIFDDQFSVERPDGSNFTLKIRSTKLEDSAMYFCASRPHNTEAFFGQGTRLTVV.

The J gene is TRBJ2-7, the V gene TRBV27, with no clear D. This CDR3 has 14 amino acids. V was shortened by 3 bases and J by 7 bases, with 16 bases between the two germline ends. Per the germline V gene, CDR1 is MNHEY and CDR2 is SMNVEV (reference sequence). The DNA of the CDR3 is TGTGCCAGCAGTTTGCCTCCCCATACAGAGGAGCAGTACTTC. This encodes CASSLPPHTEEQYF.

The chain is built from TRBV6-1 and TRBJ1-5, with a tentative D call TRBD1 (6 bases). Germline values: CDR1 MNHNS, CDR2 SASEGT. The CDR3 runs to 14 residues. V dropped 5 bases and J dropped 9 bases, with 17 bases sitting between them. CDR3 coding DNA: TGTGCCAGCAGTACTGGGGGGGCGCCGGCGCCCCAGCATTTT. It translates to CASSTGGAPAPQHF.

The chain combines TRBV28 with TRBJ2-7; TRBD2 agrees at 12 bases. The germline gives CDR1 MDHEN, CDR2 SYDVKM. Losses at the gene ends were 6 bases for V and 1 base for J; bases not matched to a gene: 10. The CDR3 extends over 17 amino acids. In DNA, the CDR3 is TGTGCCAGCAGACACATCCCGGGACTAGCGGGTTCCTACGAGCAGTACTTC. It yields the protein CASRHIPGLAGSYEQYF.

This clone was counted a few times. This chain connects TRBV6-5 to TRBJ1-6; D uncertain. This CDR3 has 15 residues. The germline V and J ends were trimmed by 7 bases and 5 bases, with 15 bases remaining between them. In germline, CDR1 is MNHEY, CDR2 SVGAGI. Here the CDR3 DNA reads TGTGCCAGCACCGACGCGGGAATGCATAATTCACCCCTCCACTTT. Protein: CASTDAGMHNSPLHF.

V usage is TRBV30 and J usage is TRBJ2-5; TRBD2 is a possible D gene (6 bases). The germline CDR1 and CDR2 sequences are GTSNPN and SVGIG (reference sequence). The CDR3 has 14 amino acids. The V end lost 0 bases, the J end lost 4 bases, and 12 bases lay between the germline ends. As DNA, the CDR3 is TGTGCCTGGAGTGTACGAGGAGGGCCAGAGACCCAGTACTTC. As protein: CAWSVRGGPETQYF.

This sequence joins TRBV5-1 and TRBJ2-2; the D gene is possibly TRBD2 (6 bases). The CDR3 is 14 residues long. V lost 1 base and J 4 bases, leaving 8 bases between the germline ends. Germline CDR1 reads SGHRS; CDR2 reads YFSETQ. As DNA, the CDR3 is TGCGCCAGCAGCTTGTCCGGGGGCACCGGGGAGCTGTTTTTT. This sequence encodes CASSLSGGTGELFF.

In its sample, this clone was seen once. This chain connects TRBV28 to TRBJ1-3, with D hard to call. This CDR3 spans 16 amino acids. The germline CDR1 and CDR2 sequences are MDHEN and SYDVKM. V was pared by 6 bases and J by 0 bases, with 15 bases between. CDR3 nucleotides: TGTGCCAGCAGCGAGCCCGGCGGTCGCTCTGGAAACACCATATATTTT. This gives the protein CASSEPGGRSGNTIYF.

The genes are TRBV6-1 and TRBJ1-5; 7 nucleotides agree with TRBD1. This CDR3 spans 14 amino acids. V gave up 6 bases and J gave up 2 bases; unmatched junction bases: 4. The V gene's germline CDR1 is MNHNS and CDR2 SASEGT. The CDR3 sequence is CASRRTGRNQPQHF. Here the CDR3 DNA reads TGTGCCAGCAGACGGACAGGTCGCAATCAGCCCCAGCATTTT.

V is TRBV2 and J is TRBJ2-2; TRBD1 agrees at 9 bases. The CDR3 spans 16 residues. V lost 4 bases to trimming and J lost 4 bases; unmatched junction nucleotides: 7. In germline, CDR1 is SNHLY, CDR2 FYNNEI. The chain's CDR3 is CASSGGQGRGTGELFF. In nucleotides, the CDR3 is TGTGCCAGCAGTGGGGGACAGGGACGGGGCACCGGGGAGCTGTTTTTT.

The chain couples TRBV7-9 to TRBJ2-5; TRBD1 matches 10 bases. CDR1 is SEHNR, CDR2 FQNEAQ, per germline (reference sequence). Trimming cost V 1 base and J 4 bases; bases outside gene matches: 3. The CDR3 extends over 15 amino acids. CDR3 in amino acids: CASSLVTGGLETQYF. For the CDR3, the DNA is TGTGCCAGCAGCTTAGTGACAGGGGGCTTAGAGACCCAGTACTTC.

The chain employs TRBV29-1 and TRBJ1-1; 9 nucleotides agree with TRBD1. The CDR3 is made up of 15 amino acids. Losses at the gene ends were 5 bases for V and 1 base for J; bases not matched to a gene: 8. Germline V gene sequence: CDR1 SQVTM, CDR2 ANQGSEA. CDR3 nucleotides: TGCAGCGTTCAGGACAGGGGTACCTGGAACACTGAAGCTTTCTTT. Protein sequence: CSVQDRGTWNTEAFF.

This CDR3 reads CASSQKGTGGNLNTEAFF. CDR3 nucleotide sequence: TGTGCCAGCTCACAAAAAGGGACAGGCGGAAATTTGAACACTGAAGCTTTCTTT. The V call is TRBV18, the J call TRBJ1-1; 8 bases are a match to TRBD1. The CDR3 is made up of 18 amino acids. From germline, CDR1 is KGHSH and CDR2 LQKENI. Unmatched junction bases numbered 13, after V lost 4 bases and J lost 0 bases.

The CDR3 is CASSFVGGRGNEQFF. CDR3 nucleotide sequence: TGCGCCAGCAGCTTTGTAGGCGGGAGAGGCAATGAGCAGTTCTTC. The genes are TRBV5-1 and TRBJ2-1; 7 positions agree with TRBD2. Per germline, CDR1 SGHRS and CDR2 YFSETQ. V lost 2 bases and J lost 6; bases outside the gene matches: 8. CDR3 size: 15 residues.